Listed below are T cell receptor beta chains from one sample, sequenced in a study of high-grade serous ovarian cancer treatment subgroups. Some clones are missing from TCRdb's copy, which holds only in-frame ones; the method was immunoSEQ multiplex PCR. Altogether about 2,500 clones are present, approximately 77% being singletons, with the ten largest covering approximately 10%. What was sequenced was tumor tissue. The receptors derive from a human donor with high-grade serous ovarian cancer. Both conserved end residues are part of each CDR3. The D gene is left open where the match is weak. Expanded clones get a size class; other rows say once, few or many, or leave the size out.

DNA: TGCGCCAGCAGCACTACTTACGGGGATACGCAGTATTTT
CDR3: CASSTTYGDTQYF
D: .
size: .
V: TRBV4-1
J: TRBJ2-3

DNA: TGCGCCAGCAGCCCAGTCCTTGAGGACAGGGGAAAGACCCAGTACTTC
CDR3: CASSPVLEDRGKTQYF
D: TRBD1
size: once
V: TRBV5-1
J: TRBJ2-5

DNA: TGTGCCAGCAGTTCGGGGTTTTATAATGAAAAACTGTTTTTT
CDR3: CASSSGFYNEKLFF
D: .
size: .
V: TRBV6-6
J: TRBJ1-4

DNA: TGTGCCAGCAGCCCCCGACAGGGAAGGCTACGCGTCCTGACTTTC
CDR3: CASSPRQGRLRVLTF
D: TRBD1
size: .
V: TRBV9
J: TRBJ2-6

DNA: TGTGCCAGCAGTCCGATCGGGGAGCTGTTTTTT
CDR3: CASSPIGELFF
D: .
size: .
V: TRBV6-6
J: TRBJ2-2

DNA: TGTGCCAGCAGTTCGTTCGGACAGGCTTACACCGGGGAGCTGTTTTTT
CDR3: CASSSFGQAYTGELFF
D: TRBD1
size: .
V: TRBV27
J: TRBJ2-2

DNA: TGCGCCAGCAGCGTGACAGGTACTGAAGCTTTCTTT
CDR3: CASSVTGTEAFF
D: .
size: .
V: TRBV5-1
J: TRBJ1-1

DNA: TGTGCCAGCTCTAGAGTTTGGGGAGTCAACACTGAAGCTTTCTTT
CDR3: CASSRVWGVNTEAFF
D: .
size: .
V: TRBV19
J: TRBJ1-1

DNA: TGTGCCAGCAGTTACAAATGGTCCGGACCCTCACCCCTCCACTTT
CDR3: CASSYKWSGPSPLHF
D: .
size: .
V: TRBV6-5
J: TRBJ1-6

DNA: TGTGCCAGCAGCTTGGCCGAGGACATCACCGGGGAGCTGTTTTTT
CDR3: CASSLAEDITGELFF
D: .
size: .
V: TRBV5-8
J: TRBJ2-2

DNA: TGTGCCAGCAGTTTACAGGGGATAAACACTGAAGCTTTCTTT
CDR3: CASSLQGINTEAFF
D: .
size: .
V: TRBV27
J: TRBJ1-1

DNA: TGTGCCAGCATAACAGGGACGAACACCGGGGAGCTGTTTTTT
CDR3: CASITGTNTGELFF
D: .
size: .
V: TRBV28
J: TRBJ2-2

DNA: TGTGCCAGCTCACCACCTGCGGGTATAAACACCGGGGAGCTGTTTTTT
CDR3: CASSPPAGINTGELFF
D: .
size: .
V: TRBV18
J: TRBJ2-2

DNA: TGTGCCAGCAGCGCCGCCGGGACAAGGAAGACTAATTCACCCCTCCACTTT
CDR3: CASSAAGTRKTNSPLHF
D: .
size: .
V: TRBV7-7
J: TRBJ1-6

DNA: TGTGCCAGCAGTGATGACAGGGGCGTTAGAGGAGCTGGAAACACCATATATTTT
CDR3: CASSDDRGVRGAGNTIYF
D: TRBD1
size: .
V: TRBV6-1
J: TRBJ1-3

DNA: TGTGCCAGCAGCTACGGACAGTTTAGCTCCTACGAGCAGTACTTC
CDR3: CASSYGQFSSYEQYF
D: .
size: .
V: TRBV5-6
J: TRBJ2-7

DNA: TGTGCCAGCAGCTTGGCCAACAGGGAAGTCGGGGAGCTGTTTTTT
CDR3: CASSLANREVGELFF
D: .
size: .
V: TRBV5-4
J: TRBJ2-2

DNA: TGCAGCGTTGATCCGGGGGGCGGCACTGAAGCTTTCTTT
CDR3: CSVDPGGGTEAFF
D: .
size: .
V: TRBV29-1
J: TRBJ1-1